Reported below is one T cell receptor beta chain. Original data processing: Estimation of nucleated cell counts was performed using reference gene primer amplification. Only in-frame clones appear in the TCRdb table, and some are missing; sequencing was by immunoSEQ multiplex PCR. The V and J calls and clone size were taken over from that table, and D and trimming were inferred from the DNA. The table shows about 370,000 clones, with more than 80% occurring only once. The data are from a study of blood T cell repertoires in COVID-19. About the research overall: T cells, B-cell-depleted T cells, or PBMCs supplied cDNA or gDNA.

Participants reported their clinical history, and cohort assignment relied on those reports. This TCR came from a man younger than 30 who had recovered from COVID-19. Sequencing was done on a sample of PBMCs or T cells enriched from blood (not recorded which).

The CDR3 loop is CASSPGQGFNTGELFF. The CDR3 DNA reads TGTGCCAGCAGTCCGGGACAGGGGTTCAACACCGGGGAGCTGTTTTTT. J is TRBJ2-2 and V is TRBV7-9; 10 bases line up with TRBD1. CDR1 is SEHNR, CDR2 FQNEAQ, per germline (reference sequence). The CDR3 contains 16 residues. V dropped 6 bases and J dropped 2; count of bases not matched to a gene: 6.